This T cell receptor beta chain was identified in a study of Graves' ophthalmopathy and Graves' hyperthyroidism. Donors with ophthalmopathy: moderate-to-severe activity, CAS ≥3, NOSPECS ≥4, duration under 3 months. From fresh peripheral blood, 8.5 to 10 ml in volume, the PBMCs were obtained. The table lists this clonotype with many counts. Germline-derived CDR1 and CDR2 are SGHRS and YFSETQ. The CDR3 totals 14 residues. The V end was cut by 4 bases, the J end by 8 bases, with 18 bases between. RNA transcripts yielded amplified TCR beta CDR3 regions. Second-round multiplex PCR followed a first-round RT-PCR using HTBI primers. MiXCR was run by TCRdb on the multiplex PCR reads, yielding one entry per CDR3 protein. Of roughly 300,000 distinct CDR3 sequences detected, about a sixth appear once; the ten largest clones hold over 9%.

V and J are TRBV5-1 and TRBJ1-2, with D possibly TRBD1 on 5 matching bases. This TCR was recovered from an adult man with Graves' ophthalmopathy. Sequenced input: peripheral blood. The CDR3 DNA follows: TGCGCCAGCAGCGTTGGAGGGGACTCGGAAGGCTACACCTTC. Amino acid sequence: CASSVGGDSEGYTF.